This TCR beta chain was recorded in a study of graft-versus-host responses after intestinal transplantation. CDR3 length: 14 amino acids. The V and J ends lost 7 bases and 5 bases respectively, with 15 bases between them. From germline, CDR1 is ENHRY and CDR2 SYGVKD. The method was immunoSEQ multiplex PCR; TCRdb's version includes in-frame clones alone and lacks a portion of them. This sample has roughly 98,000 clones, with 80% to 95% found just once. In the case of this clone: Antigen specificity is unknown.

The receptor was derived from a human donor who was the organ donor for an intestinal transplant. The sequences come from unstimulated CD8+ T cells sorted from spleen or lymph node cells, collected before transplant. This chain uses TRBV10-3 with TRBJ2-1; D may be TRBD2 (5 bases). CDR3 region: CAITRGGLDNEQFF. The CDR3 coding sequence is TGTGCCATCACCCGGGGTGGCCTGGACAATGAGCAGTTCTTC.